This T cell receptor beta chain was retrieved from a study of T cells after yellow fever vaccination. This clonotype showed up many times. MiXCR, applied by TCRdb to the 5' RACE reads, yields one record per CDR3 protein. There are some 350,000 distinct CDR3 sequences in the sample; 6.2% occur only once, and approximately 16% lies in the top ten. The CDR3 consists of 14 residues. CDR1 is SGHDT, CDR2 YYEEEE, per germline. V was cut by 1 base and J by 13 bases, with 18 bases left in between. The genes are TRBV5-6 and TRBJ2-1; maybe TRBD2 (6 bases). The source was PBMCs, collected 5 days after the yellow fever booster vaccination. This TCR was sampled from a young man who received the YFV17D yellow fever vaccine. In DNA, the CDR3 is TGTGCCAGCAGCTTGACCCGATGGGGGGATAGCCAGTTCTTC. Amino acids: CASSLTRWGDSQFF.